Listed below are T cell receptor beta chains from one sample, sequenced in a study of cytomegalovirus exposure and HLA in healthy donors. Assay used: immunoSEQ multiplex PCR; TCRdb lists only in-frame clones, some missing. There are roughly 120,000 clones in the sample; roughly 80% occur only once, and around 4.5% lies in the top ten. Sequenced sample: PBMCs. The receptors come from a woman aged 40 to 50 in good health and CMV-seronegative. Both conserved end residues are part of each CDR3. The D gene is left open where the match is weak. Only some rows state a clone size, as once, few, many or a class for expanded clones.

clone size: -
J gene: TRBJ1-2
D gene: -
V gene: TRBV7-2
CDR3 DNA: TGTGCCAGCGCAGGGGATAACTATGGCTACACCTTC
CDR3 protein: CASAGDNYGYTF

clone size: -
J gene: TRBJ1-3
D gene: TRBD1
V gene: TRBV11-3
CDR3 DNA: TGTGCCAGCAGCCCAGGACAGGGGGCTAAATCTGGAAACACCATATATTTT
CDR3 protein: CASSPGQGAKSGNTIYF

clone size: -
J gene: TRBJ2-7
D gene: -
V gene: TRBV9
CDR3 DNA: TGTGCCAGCAGCGTAGGAACTAGCCGATCCTACGAGCAGTACTTC
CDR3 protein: CASSVGTSRSYEQYF

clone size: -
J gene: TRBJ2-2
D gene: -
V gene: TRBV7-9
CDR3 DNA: TGTGCCAGCAGCTTATCTAGGGGGTTCACCGGGGAGCTGTTTTTT
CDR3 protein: CASSLSRGFTGELFF

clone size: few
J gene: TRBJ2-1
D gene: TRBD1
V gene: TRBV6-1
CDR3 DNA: TGTGCCAGCACGCCGGGACAGAGCTCCTACAATGAGCAGTTCTTC
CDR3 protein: CASTPGQSSYNEQFF

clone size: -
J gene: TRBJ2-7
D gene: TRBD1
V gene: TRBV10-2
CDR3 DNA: TGCGCCAGCAGTGAGTCAGTATCGTTGGGGACAGGGGTCGAATACGAGCAGTACTTC
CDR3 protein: CASSESVSLGTGVEYEQYF

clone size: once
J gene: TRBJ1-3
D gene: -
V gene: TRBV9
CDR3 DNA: TGTGCCAGCAGCGTTTCAGGGGATTTAAGAAACACCATATATTTT
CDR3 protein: CASSVSGDLRNTIYF

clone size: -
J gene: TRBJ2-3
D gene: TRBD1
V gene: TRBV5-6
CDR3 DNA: TGTGCCAGCAGCTTGATGACAGGGCACTCCCCAGATACGCAGTATTTT
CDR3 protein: CASSLMTGHSPDTQYF

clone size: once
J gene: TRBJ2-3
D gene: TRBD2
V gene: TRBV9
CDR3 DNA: TGTGCCAGCAGCGTAGGGACTAGCGGGGGCATCACAGATACGCAGTATTTT
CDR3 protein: CASSVGTSGGITDTQYF

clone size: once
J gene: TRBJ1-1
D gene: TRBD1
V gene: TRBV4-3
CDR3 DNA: TGCGCCAGCAGCCGCGGACAGGGGGCCGGGAACACTGAAGCTTTCTTT
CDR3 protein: CASSRGQGAGNTEAFF

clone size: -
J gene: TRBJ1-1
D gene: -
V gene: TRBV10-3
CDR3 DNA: TGTGCCATCAGTGCAGACAGGACCTACACTGAAGCTTTCTTT
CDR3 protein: CAISADRTYTEAFF

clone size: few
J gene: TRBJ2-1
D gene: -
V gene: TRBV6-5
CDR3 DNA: TGTGCCAGCAGTTACTCTGGGCTGGTGGGGAGTAATGAGCAGTTCTTC
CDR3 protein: CASSYSGLVGSNEQFF

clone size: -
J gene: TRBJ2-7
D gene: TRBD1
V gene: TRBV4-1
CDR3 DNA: TGCGCCAGCAGCCAAGCCCGGACAGGGACTCCCCACGAGCAGTACTTC
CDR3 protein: CASSQARTGTPHEQYF

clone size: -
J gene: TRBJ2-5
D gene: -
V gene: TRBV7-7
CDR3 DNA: TGTGCCAGCAGCTTAGGAGGGGGGGCCGGAGAGACCCAGTACTTC
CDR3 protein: CASSLGGGAGETQYF

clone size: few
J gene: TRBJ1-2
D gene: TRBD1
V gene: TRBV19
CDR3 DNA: TGTGCCAGCCTACCGGGACAGGGTCGGTATGGCTACACCTTC
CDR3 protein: CASLPGQGRYGYTF

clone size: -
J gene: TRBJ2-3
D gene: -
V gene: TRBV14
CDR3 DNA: TGTGCCAGCAGCCCGAATGCGGGATGGGGCACAGATACGCAGTATTTT
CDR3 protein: CASSPNAGWGTDTQYF

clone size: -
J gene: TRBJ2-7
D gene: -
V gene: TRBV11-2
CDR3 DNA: TGTGCCAGCAGCTTAAACCCGTCCTACGAGCAGTACTTC
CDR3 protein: CASSLNPSYEQYF

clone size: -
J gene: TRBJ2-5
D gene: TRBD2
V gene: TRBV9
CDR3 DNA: TGTGCCAGCAGCGTAGTAGCGGGGGGCGGGGAGACCCAGTACTTC
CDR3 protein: CASSVVAGGGETQYF

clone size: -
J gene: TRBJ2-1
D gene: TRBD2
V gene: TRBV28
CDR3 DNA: TGTGCCAGCAGTTTAAACTTAGCGGGAGGCTCCTACAATGAGCAGTTCTTC
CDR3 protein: CASSLNLAGGSYNEQFF

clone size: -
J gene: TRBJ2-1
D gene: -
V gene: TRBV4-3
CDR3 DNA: TGCGCCAGCAGCCAAGTCTATAGCGGAGAGCAGTTCTTC
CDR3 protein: CASSQVYSGEQFF